This T cell receptor (beta chain) came from a study of T cells after posttransplantation cyclophosphamide. On this clone itself: Its antigen is unknown.

Overall study findings and caveats: TRB clonality was highly associated with recipient CMV seropositivity and reactivation.

TCRdb's copy holds only in-frame clones and misses some; the assay was immunoSEQ multiplex PCR. Altogether about 1,300 clones are present, 74% being singletons, with the ten largest covering 9% to 15%. The sample taken for sequencing was memory CD8+ T cells sorted from blood. This TCR came from a man aged 45-65 years in good health, CMV-negative, and a related stem cell transplant donor.

The CDR3 coding sequence is TGTGCCAGCAGTGACTCGGGGGACACCTACAATGAGCAGTTCTTC. It translates to CASSDSGDTYNEQFF. The chain has TRBV6-4 and TRBJ2-1, with a tentative D call TRBD1 (6 bases). Germline loops: CDR1 MRHNA, CDR2 SNTAGT. The CDR3 is made up of 15 amino acids. V lost 0 bases to trimming and J lost 2 bases, with 8 bases between them.